The rows below give T cell receptor beta chains drawn from one sample of a study of shared clonotypes between healthy human individuals. Profiling relied on immunoSEQ multiplex PCR, and the TCRdb table lists in-frame clones only, not all of them. The repertoire holds 230,000 or so clones, with 50% to 80% as singletons. The sample consisted of memory CD4+ T cells sorted from blood. Receptors originate from a man aged 25-40 years in good health. The CDR3 runs from the conserved cysteine through the conserved F or W. A D gene is named only where the DNA matches it firmly. Rows may omit the clone size; those that give it use once, few, many or a size class.

v_gene	d_gene	j_gene	abundance	CDR3aa	CDR3nt
TRBV5-1	-	TRBJ2-5	-	CASSLLGDYQETQYF	TGCGCCAGCAGCTTGCTTGGGGACTACCAAGAGACCCAGTACTTC
TRBV25-1	-	TRBJ2-5	few	CASSDSGRETQYF	TGTGCCAGCAGTGATTCTGGCCGGGAGACCCAGTACTTC
TRBV9	TRBD2	TRBJ2-5	-	CASSVEGGSFPETQYF	TGTGCCAGCAGCGTAGAGGGCGGGAGTTTCCCAGAGACCCAGTACTTC
TRBV7-2	TRBD1	TRBJ1-1	few	CASSNDRGRLVAEAFF	TGTGCCAGCAGCAACGACAGGGGGCGGCTTGTTGCTGAAGCTTTCTTT
TRBV9	TRBD1	TRBJ2-7	-	CASSVGQGPYEQYF	TGTGCCAGCAGCGTTGGACAGGGACCCTACGAGCAGTACTTC
TRBV9	-	TRBJ2-7	-	CASSVEGWAKGEQYF	TGTGCCAGCAGCGTAGAGGGGTGGGCAAAAGGCGAGCAGTACTTC
TRBV4-3	-	TRBJ2-1	-	CASSPGQNSYNEQFF	TGCGCCAGCAGCCCGGGACAAAACTCCTACAATGAGCAGTTCTTC
TRBV6-6	-	TRBJ2-2	-	CASSYTTGELFF	TGTGCCAGCAGTTATACAACCGGGGAGCTGTTTTTT
TRBV29-1	-	TRBJ2-1	-	CSVDPARVGNEQFF	TGCAGCGTTGACCCCGCGCGGGTCGGCAATGAGCAGTTCTTC
TRBV2	-	TRBJ1-1	many	CASTPLWGAAEAFF	TGTGCCAGCACCCCCCTCTGGGGGGCGGCTGAAGCTTTCTTT
TRBV6-6	-	TRBJ2-7	-	CASSFGQAYEQYF	TGTGCCAGCAGTTTCGGCCAAGCCTACGAGCAGTACTTC
TRBV27	-	TRBJ2-1	-	CASKRPGTSYNEQFF	TGTGCCAGCAAGCGGCCGGGGACATCCTACAATGAGCAGTTCTTC
TRBV19	TRBD2	TRBJ2-1	-	CASATEREFYNEQFF	TGTGCCAGTGCCACGGAGCGGGAGTTCTACAATGAGCAGTTCTTC
TRBV29-1	TRBD1	TRBJ1-4	-	CSAMGQGSEKLFF	TGCAGCGCAATGGGACAGGGAAGTGAAAAACTGTTTTTT
TRBV4-3	TRBD2	TRBJ2-1	once	CASSQELAGGRGNEQFF	TGCGCCAGCAGCCAAGAGCTAGCGGGAGGGAGGGGCAATGAGCAGTTCTTC
TRBV5-1	-	TRBJ2-5	-	CASSPGIQETQYF	TGCGCCAGCAGCCCGGGGATCCAAGAGACCCAGTACTTC
TRBV9	-	TRBJ1-5	-	CASSVGGLPNQPQHF	TGTGCCAGCAGCGTAGGTGGGCTACCCAATCAGCCCCAGCATTTT
TRBV7-9	-	TRBJ2-7	-	CASSSSTGRLIYEQYF	TGTGCCAGCAGCTCGAGTACAGGGAGGTTGATCTACGAGCAGTACTTC
TRBV25-1	TRBD1	TRBJ2-2	few	CASSELQGAGTGELFF	TGTGCCAGCAGTGAGTTACAGGGGGCGGGCACCGGGGAGCTGTTTTTT
TRBV5-5	-	TRBJ2-5	many	CASSLGAPQETQYF	TGTGCCAGCAGCTTGGGGGCTCCCCAAGAGACCCAGTACTTC
TRBV27	TRBD1	TRBJ2-2	-	CASRIQGTGELFF	TGTGCCAGCAGAATACAGGGGACCGGGGAGCTGTTTTTT
TRBV5-1	-	TRBJ2-1	-	CASSPFPSSYNEQFF	TGCGCCAGCAGCCCGTTTCCAAGCTCCTACAATGAGCAGTTCTTC
TRBV7-6	TRBD1	TRBJ1-5	-	CASSDTGGAGQPQHF	TGTGCCAGCAGCGATACAGGGGGCGCGGGTCAGCCCCAGCATTTT
TRBV2	-	TRBJ2-5	few	CASSRIRGTQYF	TGTGCCAGCAGTCGAATCCGCGGGACCCAGTACTTC
TRBV28	TRBD2	TRBJ2-7	-	CASVPVVGGYPYEQYF	TGTGCCAGCGTCCCGGTTGTGGGAGGGTACCCCTACGAGCAGTACTTC
TRBV5-1	TRBD1	TRBJ1-3	-	CASRDRVDTGNTIYF	TGCGCCAGCAGGGACAGGGTCGACACTGGAAACACCATATATTTT
TRBV6-1	-	TRBJ1-4	-	CASSEGVFVATNEKLFF	TGTGCCAGCAGTGAAGGGGTTTTCGTAGCAACTAATGAAAAACTGTTTTTT
TRBV10-2	TRBD2	TRBJ2-2	-	CASSLTSGRGTGELFF	TGCGCCAGCTCCCTAACTAGCGGGAGGGGCACCGGGGAGCTGTTTTTT
TRBV6-4	-	TRBJ2-7	few	CASSEDRQFTYEQYF	TGTGCCAGCAGTGAAGACCGACAGTTTACCTACGAGCAGTACTTC
TRBV5-1	-	TRBJ2-7	-	CASSAQAYEQYF	TGCGCCAGCAGCGCTCAGGCCTACGAGCAGTACTTC
TRBV7-2	-	TRBJ2-6	-	CASSLRQHSGANVLTF	TGTGCCAGCAGCTTAAGACAACACTCTGGGGCCAACGTCCTGACTTTC
TRBV28	TRBD2	TRBJ2-1	-	CASSDWTSPSYNEQFF	TGTGCCAGCAGTGACTGGACTAGCCCCTCCTACAATGAGCAGTTCTTC
TRBV19	-	TRBJ1-5	few	CASRGAQILQPQHF	TGTGCCAGTAGGGGGGCACAGATTCTTCAGCCCCAGCATTTT
TRBV7-9	TRBD2	TRBJ2-2	few	CASSSTRGGITNTGELFF	TGTGCCAGCAGCTCCACCCGCGGGGGGATTACGAACACCGGGGAGCTGTTTTTT
TRBV28	-	TRBJ2-1	once	CASSLNWSGAQQFF	TGTGCCAGCAGTTTAAATTGGTCAGGGGCCCAGCAGTTCTTC
TRBV2	-	TRBJ1-4	-	CASITTGEKLFF	TGTGCCAGCATCACCACAGGGGAAAAACTGTTTTTT
TRBV6-6	TRBD1	TRBJ2-2	few	CASNYRGYAGELFF	TGTGCCAGCAACTACAGGGGGTACGCCGGGGAGCTGTTTTTT
TRBV9	-	TRBJ2-7	-	CASSVAGQGPWAEQYF	TGTGCCAGCAGCGTAGCCGGGCAGGGACCTTGGGCGGAGCAGTACTTC
TRBV6-5	-	TRBJ1-2	many	CASSFRGGGYTF	TGTGCCAGCAGCTTCAGGGGAGGGGGCTACACCTTC
TRBV19	-	TRBJ2-7	-	CASSASRGLSSYEQYF	TGTGCCAGTAGCGCCAGCCGGGGCCTAAGCTCCTACGAGCAGTACTTC
TRBV7-2	TRBD1	TRBJ1-1	once	CASSLPQGKSTEAFF	TGTGCCAGCAGCTTACCACAGGGGAAGTCCACTGAAGCTTTCTTT
TRBV5-6	TRBD1	TRBJ1-3	-	CASSLGPTGGVDTIYF	TGTGCCAGCAGCTTGGGCCCCACAGGGGGCGTAGACACCATATATTTT
TRBV7-2	TRBD2	TRBJ2-1	-	CASSQGLVWSEQFF	TGTGCCAGCAGCCAAGGACTAGTTTGGTCTGAGCAGTTCTTC
TRBV15	-	TRBJ2-7	-	CATSRDPGGGGGEQYF	TGTGCCACCAGCAGAGACCCGGGAGGAGGGGGCGGCGAGCAGTACTTC
TRBV6-1	-	TRBJ1-5	few	CAWSTDPNQPQHF	TGTGCCTGGTCGACGGACCCCAATCAGCCCCAGCATTTT
TRBV28	-	TRBJ2-7	-	CASGSSGLSYEQYF	TGTGCCAGCGGGAGTAGCGGCCTCTCCTACGAGCAGTACTTC
TRBV5-1	TRBD1	TRBJ1-1	-	CASSLEGTGTPEAFF	TGCGCCAGCAGCTTGGAAGGGACAGGGACCCCTGAAGCTTTCTTT
TRBV5-6	TRBD1	TRBJ2-7	-	CASSLSGTGSDEQYF	TGTGCCAGCAGCTTGTCCGGGACAGGGTCCGACGAGCAGTACTTC
TRBV28	-	TRBJ2-7	-	CASSPPDPRQYF	TGTGCCAGCAGTCCCCCAGACCCGCGGCAGTACTTC
TRBV28	-	TRBJ1-5	few	CASSRRRGDQPQHF	TGTGCCAGCAGTCGACGTCGGGGGGATCAGCCCCAGCATTTT
TRBV5-1	-	TRBJ2-3	-	CASSLRSLGTDTQYF	TGCGCCAGCAGCTTGAGATCCTTAGGCACAGATACGCAGTATTTT
TRBV11-2	TRBD1	TRBJ1-2	-	CASSTLRTGHYGYTF	TGTGCCAGCAGCACCTTACGGACAGGGCACTATGGCTACACCTTC
TRBV28	-	TRBJ2-7	few	CATGLHYEQYF	TGTGCCACCGGACTGCACTACGAGCAGTACTTC
TRBV6-1	-	TRBJ2-7	-	CASIFSRRLDEQYF	TGTGCCAGCATCTTCTCCCGCCGTTTGGACGAGCAGTACTTC